Sequencing of this TCR beta chain was carried out in a study of shared clonotypes between healthy human individuals. Study summary: The donor pool was made up of two women and three men aged 18 to 49.

Germline V gives CDR1 LNHDA, CDR2 SQIVND (reference sequence). This CDR3 region has 14 residues. V gave up 5 bases and J gave up 2 bases, with 13 bases separating them. The repertoire was sequenced with immunoSEQ multiplex PCR; TCRdb's copy has only in-frame clones and lacks some. The sample contains a few million clones, just under 95% of which appear only once. This TCR was recovered from a man between 18 and 29 years old in good health. Some clones in this sample may be carry-over from other donors' samples. Sequenced: naive CD4+ T cells from PBMCs. As to subset: CD45RA+ positively selected. V usage is TRBV19 and J usage is TRBJ2-7; TRBD2 might be the D (5 bases). The CDR3, as DNA: TGTGCCAGTAGTGCCCGGGAAATCGCCTACGAGCAGTACTTC. This gives the protein CASSAREIAYEQYF.